This paragraph covers one T cell receptor beta chain sequence. As processed by the authors: By means of reference gene primer amplification, nucleated cell counts were estimated. Produced via immunoSEQ multiplex PCR; TCRdb's table is partial and in-frame only. V and J calls plus clone size are reproduced from that table; the DNA served to infer D and trimming. The table has 35,000 to 45,000 clones, 86% seen once. The V end lost 0 bases, the J end lost 10 bases, and 9 bases lay between the germline ends. Germline assignment: CDR1 SGHTA and CDR2 FQGNSA. The CDR3 totals 12 residues. This record comes from a study of blood T cell repertoires in COVID-19. Overall study context: The cDNA or gDNA used as material had been derived from T cells, B-cell-depleted T cells, or PBMCs.

This sequence joins TRBV7-2 and TRBJ1-1; D call uncertain. Sequencing used peripheral blood. The sequence came from a man in his sixties or seventies with acute or convalescent COVID-19. As DNA, the CDR3 is TGTGCCAGCAGCTTAGCGGGAGGGCCAGCTTTCTTT. This sequence encodes CASSLAGGPAFF.